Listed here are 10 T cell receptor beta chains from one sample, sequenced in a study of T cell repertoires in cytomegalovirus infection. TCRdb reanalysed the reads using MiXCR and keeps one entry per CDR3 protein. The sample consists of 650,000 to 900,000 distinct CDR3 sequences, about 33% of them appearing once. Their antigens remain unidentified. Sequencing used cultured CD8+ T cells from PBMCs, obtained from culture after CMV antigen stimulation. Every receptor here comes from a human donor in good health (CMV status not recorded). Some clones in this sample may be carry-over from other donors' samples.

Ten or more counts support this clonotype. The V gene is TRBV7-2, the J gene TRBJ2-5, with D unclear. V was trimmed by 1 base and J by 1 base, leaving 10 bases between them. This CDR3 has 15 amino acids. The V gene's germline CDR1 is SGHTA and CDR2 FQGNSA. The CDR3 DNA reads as TGTGCCAGCAGCTTAGAGCTTTTCTTCCAAGAGACCCAGTACTTC. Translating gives CASSLELFFQETQYF.

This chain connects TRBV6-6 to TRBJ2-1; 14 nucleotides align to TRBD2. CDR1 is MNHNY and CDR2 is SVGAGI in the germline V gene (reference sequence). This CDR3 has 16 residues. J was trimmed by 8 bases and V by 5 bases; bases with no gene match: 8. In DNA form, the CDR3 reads TGTGCCAGCAGTCTTCGGACTAGCGGGGGGTTGGATGAGCAGTTCTTC. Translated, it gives CASSLRTSGGLDEQFF.

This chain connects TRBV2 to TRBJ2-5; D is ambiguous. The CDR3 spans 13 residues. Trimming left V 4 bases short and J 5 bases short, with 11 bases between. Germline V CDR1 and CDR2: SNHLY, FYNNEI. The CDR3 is CASSGQHRETQYF. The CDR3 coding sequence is TGTGCCAGCAGTGGTCAGCATAGGGAGACCCAGTACTTC.

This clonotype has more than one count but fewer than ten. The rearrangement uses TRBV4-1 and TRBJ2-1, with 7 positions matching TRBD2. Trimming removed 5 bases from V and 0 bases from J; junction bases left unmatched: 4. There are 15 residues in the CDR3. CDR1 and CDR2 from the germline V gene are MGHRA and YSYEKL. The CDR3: CASSGGGDSYNEQFF. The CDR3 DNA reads TGCGCCAGCAGCGGGGGGGGGGACTCCTACAATGAGCAGTTCTTC.

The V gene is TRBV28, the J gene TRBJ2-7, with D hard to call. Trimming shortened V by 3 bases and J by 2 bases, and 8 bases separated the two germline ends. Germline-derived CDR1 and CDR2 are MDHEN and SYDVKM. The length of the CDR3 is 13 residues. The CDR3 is CASSFDGTYEQYV. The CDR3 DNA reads TGTGCCAGCAGTTTCGACGGCACCTACGAGCAGTACGTC.

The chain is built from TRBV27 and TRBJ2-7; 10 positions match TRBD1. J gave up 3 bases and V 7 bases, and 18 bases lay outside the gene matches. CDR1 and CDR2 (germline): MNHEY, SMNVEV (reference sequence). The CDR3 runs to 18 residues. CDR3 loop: CASTSGQGSAPRDYEQYV. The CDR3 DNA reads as TGTGCCAGCACCTCGGGACAGGGGTCAGCCCCACGGGACTACGAGCAGTACGTC.

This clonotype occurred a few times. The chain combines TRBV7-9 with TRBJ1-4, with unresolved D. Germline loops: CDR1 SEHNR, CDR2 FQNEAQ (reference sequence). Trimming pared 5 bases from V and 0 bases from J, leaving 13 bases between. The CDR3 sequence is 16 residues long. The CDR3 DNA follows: TGTGCCAGCAGCCAAAAGAGGGAGTCAACTAATGAAAAACTGTTTTTT. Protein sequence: CASSQKRESTNEKLFF.

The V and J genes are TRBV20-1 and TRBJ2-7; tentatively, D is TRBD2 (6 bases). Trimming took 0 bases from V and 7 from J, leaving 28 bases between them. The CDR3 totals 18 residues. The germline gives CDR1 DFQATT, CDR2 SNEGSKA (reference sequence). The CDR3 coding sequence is TGCAGTGCTAGAGATCGCCAGAGCGTGGGGAGGATTACTAGTGAGCAGTACGTC. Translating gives CSARDRQSVGRITSEQYV.

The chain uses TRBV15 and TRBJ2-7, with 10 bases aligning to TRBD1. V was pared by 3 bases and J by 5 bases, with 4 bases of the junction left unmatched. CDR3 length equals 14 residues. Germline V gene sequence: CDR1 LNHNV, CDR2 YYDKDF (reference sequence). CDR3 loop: CATSSPGTGDEQYF. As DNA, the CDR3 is TGTGCCACCAGCAGCCCCGGGACAGGGGACGAGCAGTACTTC. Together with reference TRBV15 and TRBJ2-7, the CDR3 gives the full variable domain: DAMVIQNPRYQVTQFGKPVTLSCSQTLNHNVMYWYQQKSSQAPKLLFHYYDKDFNNEADTPDNFQSRRPNTSFCFLDIRSPGLGDTAMYLCATSSPGTGDEQYFGPGTRLTVT.

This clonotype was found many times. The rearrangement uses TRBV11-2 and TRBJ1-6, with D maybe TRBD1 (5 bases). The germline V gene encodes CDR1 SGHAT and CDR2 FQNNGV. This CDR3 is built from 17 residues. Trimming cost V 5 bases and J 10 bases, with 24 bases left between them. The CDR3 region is CASSPRLSGRRYSPLHF. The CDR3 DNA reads TGTGCCAGCAGCCCACGATTGTCAGGGCGTCGGTACTCACCCCTCCACTTT.